Below are 15 T cell receptor beta chains sequenced from a single sample in a study of control samples from healthy donors and cancer patients. The protocol was immunoSEQ multiplex PCR, while the TCRdb copy is restricted to in-frame clones and leaves out a portion. This table has roughly 200,000 clones, 80% to 95% appearing once. Sequenced material: blood. The receptors come from a man aged 18 to 30 in good health.

This clone appeared a single time. The chain recombines TRBV7-8 with TRBJ2-5; TRBD2 matches at 9 bases. J was trimmed by 1 base and V by 0 bases; bases with no gene match: 3. In germline, CDR1 is SGHVS, CDR2 FQNEAQ. This CDR3 is 16 amino acids long. The CDR3 spells CASSLAASGAQETQYF. The CDR3 coding sequence is TGTGCCAGCAGCTTAGCGGCTAGCGGGGCCCAAGAGACCCAGTACTTC.

This chain connects TRBV5-1 to TRBJ1-2; TRBD1 might be the D (6 bases). Germline CDR1 is SGHRS and CDR2 is YFSETQ. The CDR3 is 15 residues long. Deletions cut 1 base from V and 4 bases from J, with 14 bases between. The CDR3 reads CASSLTGNDGYGYTF. CDR3 nucleotides: TGCGCCAGCAGCTTGACAGGGAACGACGGCTATGGCTACACCTTC.

This clone was seen just once. The sample holds other DNA sequences that translate to the same CDR3. The chain has TRBV6-1 and TRBJ1-4; 7 bases are a match to TRBD1. The trim removed 1 base at V and 4 bases at J, leaving 0 bases unmatched. CDR1 and CDR2 from the germline V gene are MNHNS and SASEGT. CDR3 size: 14 residues. This CDR3 is CASSEGQGNEKLFF. The CDR3 bases are TGTGCCAGCAGTGAAGGACAGGGTAATGAAAAACTGTTTTTT.

This chain connects TRBV28 to TRBJ1-1, with 8 bases matching TRBD1. The CDR3 covers 16 residues. In germline, CDR1 is MDHEN, CDR2 SYDVKM. V dropped 6 bases and J dropped 0; count of bases not matched to a gene: 9. CDR3 region: CASSSTGDVLNTEAFF. CDR3 sequence (DNA): TGTGCCAGCAGCTCGACAGGGGACGTTTTGAACACTGAAGCTTTCTTT.

The genes are TRBV24-1 and TRBJ2-1; 13 bases line up with TRBD2. J gave up 8 bases and V 7 bases, and 4 bases lay outside the gene matches. The CDR3 contains 14 residues. The germline CDR1 and CDR2 sequences are KGHDR and SFDVKD. CDR3 nucleotide sequence: TGTGCCACCAGCTTGACTAGCGGGGGGTATGAGCAGTTCTTC. Translating it yields CATSLTSGGYEQFF.

V is TRBV5-5 and J is TRBJ1-1, with D maybe TRBD1 (5 bases). The CDR3 is made up of 15 amino acids. Deletions cut 4 bases from V and 0 bases from J, with 13 bases between. The germline V gene has CDR1 SGHKS and CDR2 YYEKEE (reference sequence). This chain's CDR3 is CASSPGPIMNTEAFF. For the CDR3, the DNA is TGTGCCAGCAGCCCAGGGCCAATTATGAACACTGAAGCTTTCTTT.

The rearrangement joins TRBV10-3 to TRBJ2-7, with D possibly matching TRBD2 (5 bases). The germline V gene has CDR1 ENHRY and CDR2 SYGVKD. The CDR3 totals 15 residues. V shed 2 bases and J shed 4 bases, with 15 bases lying between them. CDR3 nucleotide sequence: TGTGCCATCAGTGAGCCGGGAACGACTGCATACGAGCAGTACTTC. It encodes CAISEPGTTAYEQYF.

The genes are TRBV5-1 and TRBJ1-3; 7 nucleotides align to TRBD1. The CDR3 length is 14 residues. The V gene's germline CDR1 is SGHRS and CDR2 YFSETQ. Losses at the gene ends were 5 bases for V and 4 bases for J; bases not matched to a gene: 6. CDR3 DNA: TGCGCCAGCAGATCCGGGACAGACGGAAACACCATATATTTT. Encoded protein: CASRSGTDGNTIYF.

V is TRBV6-5 and J is TRBJ2-6; D gene unclear. V was cut by 2 bases and J by 2 bases, with 7 bases left in between. This CDR3 has 15 residues. Germline values: CDR1 MNHEY, CDR2 SVGAGI. CDR3 DNA sequence: TGTGCCAGCAGTTACAGGGCCACTGGGGCCAACGTCCTGACTTTC. Translating gives CASSYRATGANVLTF.

V is TRBV7-9 and J is TRBJ2-1; no reliable D call. The germline V and J ends were trimmed by 10 bases and 8 bases, with 6 bases remaining between them. CDR1 and CDR2 from the germline V gene are SEHNR and FQNEAQ (reference sequence). CDR3 size: 9 residues. The CDR3 sequence: CATQDEQFF. In DNA, the CDR3 is TGTGCCACTCAAGATGAGCAGTTCTTC.

Concerning this clone: Distinct nucleotide sequences in the sample also encode this CDR3. This chain connects TRBV2 to TRBJ1-4; 8 nucleotides match TRBD1. The CDR3 length is 13 residues. Germline V gives CDR1 SNHLY, CDR2 FYNNEI. Germline trimming cut 4 bases from V and 5 bases from J; bases unmatched to any gene: 0. The CDR3 here is CASSGTGNEKLFF. The CDR3 DNA sequence: TGTGCCAGCAGTGGGACAGGGAATGAAAAACTGTTTTTT.

This sequence joins TRBV20-1 and TRBJ1-1; a weak D match, TRBD1 (5 bases). CDR1 and CDR2 (germline): DFQATT, SNEGSKA (reference sequence). There are 11 residues in the CDR3. Between the trimmed V and J ends, which lost 6 bases and 8 bases, there was a span of 13 bases. CDR3: CSAPRQREAFF. CDR3 DNA: TGCAGTGCCCCGAGACAGCGGGAAGCTTTCTTT.

The chain recombines TRBV5-6 with TRBJ1-4; tentatively, D is TRBD1 (5 bases). The germline V gene has CDR1 SGHDT and CDR2 YYEEEE. V was pared by 3 bases and J by 5 bases, with 8 bases between. The CDR3 length is 13 residues. The CDR3 DNA is TGTGCCAGCAGCTCGACAGTCAATGAAAAACTGTTTTTT. This sequence encodes CASSSTVNEKLFF.

A single count supports this clone. The chain joins TRBV5-4 to TRBJ2-1; D may correspond to TRBD1 or TRBD2 (5 bases each). The CDR3 is 15 residues long. Trimming cost V 9 bases and J 3 bases, with 19 bases left between them. Germline V lookup: CDR1 SGHNT, CDR2 YYREEE (reference sequence). The CDR3 here is CATSNLRDGYNEQFF. The CDR3 bases are TGTGCCACCTCGAACCTACGGGACGGCTACAATGAGCAGTTCTTC. Using reference TRBV5-4 and TRBJ2-1 for the parts outside the CDR3, the full variable domain is ETGVTQSPTHLIKTRGQQVTLRCSSQSGHNTVSWYQQALGQGPQFIFQYYREEENGRGNFPPRFSGLQFPNYSSELNVNALELDDSALYLCATSNLRDGYNEQFFGPGTRLTVL.

This chain joins TRBV29-1 and TRBJ1-2, with TRBD1 as a possible D gene (5 bases). The CDR3 runs 12 residues. V was clipped by 1 base and J by 7 bases, with 10 bases between them. Germline V lookup: CDR1 SQVTM, CDR2 ANQGSEA. CDR3 in DNA: TGCAGCGTTGAAGGAACAGGAGGTGGCTACACCTTC. Its translation: CSVEGTGGGYTF.